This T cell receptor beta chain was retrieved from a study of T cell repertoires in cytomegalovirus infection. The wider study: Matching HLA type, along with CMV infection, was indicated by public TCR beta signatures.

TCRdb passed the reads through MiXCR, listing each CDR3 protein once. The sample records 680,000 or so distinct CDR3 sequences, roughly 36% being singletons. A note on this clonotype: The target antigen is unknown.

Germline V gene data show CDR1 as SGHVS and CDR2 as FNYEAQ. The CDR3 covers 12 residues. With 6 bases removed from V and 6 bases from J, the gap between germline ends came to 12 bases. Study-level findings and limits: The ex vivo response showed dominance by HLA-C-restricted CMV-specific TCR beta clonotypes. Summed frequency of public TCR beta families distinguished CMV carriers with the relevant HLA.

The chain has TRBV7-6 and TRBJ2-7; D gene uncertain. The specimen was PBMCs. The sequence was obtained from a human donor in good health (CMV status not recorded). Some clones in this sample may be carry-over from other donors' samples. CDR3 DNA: TGTGCCAGCAGTTCTATGCCGTCCGAGCAGTACTTC. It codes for CASSSMPSEQYF. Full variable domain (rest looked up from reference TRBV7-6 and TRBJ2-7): GAGVSQSPRYKVTKRGQDVALRCDPISGHVSLYWYRQALGQGPEFLTYFNYEAQQDKSGLPNDRFSAERPEGSISTLTIQRTEQRDSAMYRCASSSMPSEQYFGPGTRLTVT.